What follows are 5 T cell receptor beta chains derived from one specimen sequenced in a study of blood T cells in healthy people across ages. A second roughly 6 to 12 cycle PCR used barcoded and J-beta primers. TCRdb ran MiXCR on the 5' RACE reads and lists one entry per CDR3 protein. The data contain hundreds of thousands of distinct CDR3 sequences, around 45% of them singletons. Sequences were obtained from blood. These receptors were obtained from a man between 60 and 70 years old in good health.

This clonotype has more than one count but fewer than ten. The chain links TRBV27 to TRBJ1-6; 7 bases align to TRBD1. V lost 5 bases, J lost 7 bases, and 2 bases stayed unmatched. Germline V gene lookup returns CDR1 MNHEY and CDR2 SMNVEV (reference sequence). This CDR3 region has 13 residues. CDR3 sequence reads: CASSPRGNSPLHF. CDR3 bases: TGTGCCAGCAGTCCCAGGGGGAATTCACCCCTCCACTTT.

A note on this clonotype: A junction end diverges from the germline sequence, so it may reflect a read error. The rearrangement joins TRBV9 to TRBJ2-5; TRBD1 aligns across 12 bases. Germline CDR1 reads SGDLS; CDR2 reads YYNGEE. This CDR3 comprises 14 residues. CDR3 sequence reads: CASNVGTGGATQYF. CDR3 sequence (DNA): TGTGCCAGCAACGTAGGGACAGGGGGCGCGACCCAGTACTTC.

This chain links TRBV5-1 with TRBJ2-3; no clear D. V was trimmed by 2 bases and J by 1 base, leaving 11 bases between them. This CDR3 region has 15 residues. From germline, CDR1 is SGHRS and CDR2 YFSETQ. CDR3 in DNA: TGCGCCAGCAGCTTACAAGCGACCGGCACAGATACGCAGTATTTT. Encoded protein: CASSLQATGTDTQYF.

This clonotype was counted only a few times. J is TRBJ2-1 and V is TRBV7-9, with TRBD2 identical over 8 bases. This CDR3 comprises 12 residues. Germline V lookup: CDR1 SEHNR, CDR2 FQNEAQ (reference sequence). After removal of 5 bases from V and 8 bases from J, the junction contained 2 bases not matched to a gene. The CDR3 DNA reads TGTGCCAGCAGCCCGGGGGGGTATGAGCAGTTCTTC. The encoded protein is CASSPGGYEQFF.

There are a few counts of this clonotype. V and J are TRBV9 and TRBJ2-1; 9 bases are a match to TRBD1. Unmatched junction bases numbered 8, after V lost 4 bases and J lost 6 bases. Per germline, CDR1 SGDLS and CDR2 YYNGEE. This CDR3 has 15 amino acids. CDR3 sequence reads: CASSPWDREGNEQFF. CDR3 bases: TGTGCCAGCAGCCCCTGGGACAGGGAGGGCAATGAGCAGTTCTTC.